This paragraph covers one T cell receptor beta chain sequence. Sequenced by immunoSEQ multiplex PCR; TCRdb stores in-frame clones only, minus some. Of about 40,000 clones in the sample, approximately 90% were seen once. Germline values: CDR1 MDHEN, CDR2 SYDVKM. V was clipped by 5 bases and J by 4 bases; unmatched bases: 8. The CDR3 sequence is 15 residues long. This entry belongs to a study of T cell changes during pregnancy in multiple sclerosis. This sequence was found in a female donor in good health, enrolled as a control in a pregnancy study. The chain uses TRBV28 and TRBJ2-7; 10 bases agree with TRBD1. The starting material was CD4+ T cells from peripheral blood mononuclear cells, obtained in the third trimester of pregnancy. The CDR3 sequence is CASSAPGTGAYEQYF. Written as DNA, the CDR3 is TGTGCCAGCAGTGCGCCCGGGACAGGGGCATACGAGCAGTACTTC.